The sequence of this TCR beta chain was determined in a study of CD8+ T cells in alopecia areata listed by TCRdb under 2018. Describing the broader study: High-throughput TCRbeta sequencing was used to examine T cell clonal expansion in alopecia areata in both the C3H/HeJ mouse model and human patients. TCRbeta CDR3 regions were amplified by immunoSEQ multiplex PCR with 35 Vbeta forward and 13 Jbeta reverse primers. The RNA source kit depended on sample type: the PAXgene miRNA kit for fixed scalp, the miRNeasy kit for PBMCs, and the RNeasy kit for mouse skin. Scalp clonality was compared across normal scalp (n=4), patchy alopecia areata scalp (n=8), and alopecia totalis/universalis scalp (n=8). Scalp tissue and sorted CD4+ and CD8+ peripheral blood T cells from patchy and totalis/universalis alopecia areata patients and from healthy controls were covered by human TCRbeta sequencing. General study outcomes and caveats: Resident alphabeta T cells in normal human skin are also sequenced, complicating scalp TCR repertoire analysis, unlike mouse skin dominated by gammadelta T cells. Shared TCR sequences between patients were less evident than in mice, which may be partly attributable to HLA diversity in the patient population. Compared with normal scalp, lesional scalp, particularly in alopecia totalis/universalis, had higher clonality and more expanded CD8+ clones, which suggests antigenic drive.

After PBMCs were isolated by density centrifugation and stained for CD3, CD4 and CD8, a FACSAria was used to sort CD4+ and CD8+ T cells. Scalp biopsies and blood samples were provided by unaffected controls. As regards this clone: Its specific antigen is unknown. No base-level quality is on record; no much larger clone is a single base apart.

Libraries were made using the immunoSEQ multiplex PCR assay. RNA was extracted from all samples and reverse transcribed into cDNA, which served as template for TCR sequencing. First-strand cDNA was synthesized using SuperScript III with a 2:1 mix of oligo-dT and random hexamers. Amplification bias was assessed with a synthetic immune receptor repertoire, and residual bias was removed computationally. The paper's processing steps were these. After raw reads were preprocessed to remove errors, the CDR3 was defined following IMGT conventions as running from the conserved cysteine to phenylalanine. Clonality was computed by normalizing Shannon entropy by log2 of the number of productive unique TCRs and subtracting the result from 1. Scalp TCRbeta sequences were cross-referenced with sorted blood CD4 and CD8 repertoires so that the CD4 or CD8 identity of scalp clones could be inferred. TCRdb took this table from immuneACCESS and kept in-frame rearrangements with V and J called. Such tables lack part of the clones; where checked against another copy, unresolved V genes explain under half of the gap, and the rest is unexplained. V, J and clone size derive from that table, while D and trimming were established from the DNA sequence. The table for this sample lists about 120,000 clones; approximately 58% of them were counted only once. Approximately 2.8% of the sample comes from the top ten.

The CDR3 holds 15 amino acids from the cysteine to the phenylalanine. Only the CDR3 portion is preserved as DNA: 45 bases, with reading frame beginning at the first base. V sheds 5 bases and J sheds 3 bases, leaving 17 bases between their ends. Per the germline V gene, SGHTA is the CDR1 and FQGNSA is the CDR2. The specimen was CD4+ T cells sorted from blood. This TCR was sampled from a human donor in good health. In this chain, TRBV7-2 is recombined with TRBJ2-7; no D gene is confidently identified. The CDR3 reads as follows: CASSPTAGQGYEQYF. The sequenced DNA is TGTGCCAGCAGCCCCACCGCCGGTCAAGGCTACGAGCAGTACTTC.